The T cell receptor (beta chain) under discussion was sequenced for a study of blood T cell repertoires in COVID-19. The assay was immunoSEQ multiplex PCR, and TCRdb's table has in-frame clones only and misses some. In the table there are some 300,000 clones, 80% to 90% of which are singletons. The CDR3 totals 15 residues. Trimming at V came to 6 bases and at J to 3 bases, leaving 10 bases not matched to a gene. Germline lookup yields CDR1 MNHEY and CDR2 SMNVEV (reference sequence). The sequence derives from a woman aged 65 to 85 with COVID-19, enrolled during active disease. Material: peripheral blood. The chain carries TRBV27 and TRBJ1-1; 7 bases align to TRBD1. The CDR3: CASRHNTGVDTEAFF. Written as DNA, the CDR3 is TGTGCCAGCAGACACAATACAGGGGTTGACACTGAAGCTTTCTTT.